The clone carrying this TCR beta chain was detected a few times. Its antigen is unknown. In TCRdb, the RT-PCR reads were re-called with MiXCR into one record per CDR3 protein. The sample has about 700,000 distinct CDR3 sequences, about 15% seen once. The data were taken from a study of response to subunit inactivated influenza vaccine. Study results and caveats: Only a handful of new T cells, the authors suggested, are recruited with each seasonal influenza vaccination.

The CDR3 consists of 19 residues. Germline lookup yields CDR1 LGHNA and CDR2 YNFKEQ. Trimming removed 6 bases from V and 0 bases from J, with 26 bases in between. Sequenced here: PBMCs from blood, sampled around two weeks before vaccination. The chain has TRBV4-2 and TRBJ1-1; tentatively, D is TRBD1 (6 bases). The source of this sequence is a man over 45 who received an inactivated influenza vaccine. The CDR3 sequence: CASRRGLGVGQLMNTEAFF. CDR3 DNA: TGTGCCAGCAGAAGGGGGTTGGGGGTGGGCCAGTTGATGAACACTGAAGCTTTCTTT.